These 20 T cell receptor beta chains were sequenced from one sample in a study of T-cell reconstitution after alpha-beta-depleted transplantation in children. Unique molecular identifiers tagged the TCRbeta library. TCRdb reprocessed the PCR reads via MiXCR and lists one record per CDR3 protein. This table has around 500,000 distinct CDR3 sequences, under 30% appearing once. The input for sequencing was PBMCs, mostly from graft donor cells, taken 360 days after TCRalphabeta/CD19-depleted stem cell transplant. The receptor set was obtained from a boy less than two years old who had a stem cell transplant for acute myeloid leukemia, so the T cells may come from the graft donor.

The table lists this clonotype with a few counts. The chain is built from TRBV12-3 or TRBV12-4 and TRBJ2-2; 7 positions match TRBD2. With V trimmed by 6 bases and J by 0 bases, 4 bases remained unmatched. The CDR3 length is 15 residues. The CDR3 DNA is TGTGCCAGCAGATTGGGGACTACGAACACCGGGGAGCTGTTTTTT. As protein: CASRLGTTNTGELFF.

The chain combines TRBV6-1 with TRBJ1-4; perhaps TRBD1 as D (5 bases). Germline assignment: CDR1 MNHNS and CDR2 SASEGT. This CDR3 has 16 residues. V was trimmed by 5 bases and J by 2 bases, leaving 15 bases between them. CDR3 in DNA: TGTGCCAGCAGTAGGACGCCAAGGGGTACTAATGAAAAACTGTTTTTT. Residues: CASSRTPRGTNEKLFF.

This clonotype has more than one count but fewer than ten. The chain is built from TRBV10-3 and TRBJ1-2, with a weak D call TRBD1 (6 bases). The ends were cut back, 1 base at V and 6 bases at J, with 15 bases in the middle. Germline V gene sequence: CDR1 ENHRY, CDR2 SYGVKD. This CDR3 is built from 15 residues. The DNA for the CDR3 is TGTGCCATCAGTGAGTTGGCAGGGGATAGGAATGGCTACACCTTC. Residues: CAISELAGDRNGYTF.

V and J are TRBV10-3 and TRBJ1-1; D ambiguous. CDR3 length: 14 amino acids. Germline V gene sequence: CDR1 ENHRY, CDR2 SYGVKD. Trimming left V 2 bases short and J 0 bases short, with 7 bases between. CDR3 protein: CAISERVLNTEAFF. In DNA, the CDR3 is TGTGCCATCAGTGAGAGGGTCTTGAACACTGAAGCTTTCTTT.

The chain is built from TRBV11-2 and TRBJ2-3; a possible D gene is TRBD2 (6 bases). Germline loops: CDR1 SGHAT, CDR2 FQNNGV. There are 18 residues in the CDR3. V was clipped by 1 base and J by 0 bases, with 17 bases between them. CDR3 sequence: CASSLVGPLGGSTDTQYF. In DNA form, the CDR3 reads TGTGCCAGCAGCTTAGTGGGTCCTCTCGGGGGAAGCACAGATACGCAGTATTTT.

This clonotype showed up just once. CDR3 in amino acids: CASSQLVEELAGANEQFF. DNA of the CDR3: TGCGCCAGCAGCCAATTGGTCGAGGAGCTAGCGGGGGCAAATGAGCAGTTCTTC. The gene calls are TRBV4-3 and TRBJ2-1, with TRBD2 matching 10 bases. This CDR3 region has 18 residues. Germline V lookup: CDR1 LGHNA, CDR2 YSLEER. V trimming: 2 bases; J trimming: 7 bases; junction bases outside the gene matches: 14.

The sample holds a few counts of this clonotype. The V and J genes are TRBV6-1 and TRBJ1-3; 7 positions agree with TRBD1. With V trimmed by 6 bases and J by 0 bases, 2 bases remained unmatched. The CDR3 totals 14 residues. Per germline, CDR1 MNHNS and CDR2 SASEGT. The CDR3 sequence: CASRRTGSGNTIYF. In nucleotides, the CDR3 is TGTGCCAGCAGACGGACAGGCTCTGGAAACACCATATATTTT.

This clonotype was detected a few times. The rearrangement uses TRBV12-3 or TRBV12-4 and TRBJ2-7; maybe TRBD2 (5 bases). V shed 4 bases and J shed 3 bases, with 10 bases lying between them. The CDR3 totals 13 residues. The CDR3 loop reads CASSSGIYYEQYV. CDR3 nucleotide sequence: TGTGCCAGCAGTTCCGGGATTTACTACGAGCAGTACGTC.

This clonotype was counted ten times or more. The chain couples TRBV5-1 to TRBJ2-7; perhaps TRBD2 as D (5 bases). The germline CDR1 and CDR2 sequences are SGHRS and YFSETQ. This CDR3 has 15 residues. With 9 bases removed from V and 2 bases from J, the gap between germline ends came to 21 bases. CDR3 nucleotide sequence: TGCGCCAACCGTCGCAGGAGACCTAGCACCTACGAGCAGTACTTC. It codes for CANRRRRPSTYEQYF. The whole variable domain, remainder taken from reference TRBV5-1 and TRBJ2-7, is KAGVTQTPRYLIKTRGQQVTLSCSPISGHRSVSWYQQTPGQGLQFLFEYFSETQRNKGNFPGRFSGRQFSNSRSEMNVSTLELGDSALYLCANRRRRPSTYEQYFGPGTRLTVT.

This clonotype was counted a few times. The rearrangement uses TRBV10-3 and TRBJ1-5; 7 bases match TRBD1. J gave up 4 bases and V 3 bases, and 6 bases lay outside the gene matches. The germline V gene encodes CDR1 ENHRY and CDR2 SYGVKD. CDR3 size: 15 residues. The chain's CDR3 is CAISDLGGPNQPQHF. The DNA for the CDR3 is TGTGCCATCAGTGACCTAGGGGGCCCTAATCAGCCCCAGCATTTT.

This chain uses TRBV20-1 with TRBJ1-1; TRBD1 matches at 8 bases. The germline CDR1 and CDR2 sequences are DFQATT and SNEGSKA (reference sequence). V was pared by 2 bases and J by 10 bases, with 18 bases of the junction left unmatched. There are 16 residues in the CDR3. CDR3 sequence (DNA): TGCAGTGCTAGACCCTACGCCGAAAGGACAGGGTATCGAGCTTTCTTT. Translation gives CSARPYAERTGYRAFF.

This clonotype has more than one count but fewer than ten. The chain has TRBV18 and TRBJ1-1; D ambiguous. V gave up 4 bases and J gave up 5 bases, with 20 bases separating them. This CDR3 is 16 amino acids long. CDR1 is KGHSH, CDR2 LQKENI, per germline. The CDR3 DNA follows: TGTGCCAGCTCACTACCCCCTGGGCGGAGAACGACTGAAGCTTTCTTT. This encodes CASSLPPGRRTTEAFF.

This clonotype has a single count. The chain employs TRBV5-3 and TRBJ1-5; the match to TRBD1 covers 8 bases. TRBV5-3 is marked as an open reading frame, function uncertain. V lost 8 bases, J lost 9 bases, and 13 bases stayed unmatched. The CDR3 totals 14 residues. CDR3 region: CARGPGQGDWPQHF. The CDR3 DNA reads as TGTGCCAGGGGCCCCGGACAGGGTGACTGGCCCCAGCATTTT.

The chain joins TRBV24-1 to TRBJ2-1; no clear D gene. Deletions cut 3 bases from V and 4 bases from J, with 9 bases between. Germline V gives CDR1 KGHDR, CDR2 SFDVKD. The CDR3 loop spans 14 amino acids. DNA for the CDR3: TGTGCCACCAGTGATGACGACGGATACAATGAGCAGTTCTTC. This gives the protein CATSDDDGYNEQFF.

The chain recombines TRBV20-1 with TRBJ2-5; no clear D gene. This CDR3 has 14 amino acids. Deletions cut 4 bases from V and 2 bases from J, with 14 bases between. Germline values: CDR1 DFQATT, CDR2 SNEGSKA (reference sequence). This CDR3 reads CSAKQQMAQETQYF. The DNA for the CDR3 is TGCAGTGCTAAACAACAGATGGCACAAGAGACCCAGTACTTC.

This clonotype has only a few counts. The V and J genes are TRBV29-1 and TRBJ1-2; tentatively, D is TRBD1 (6 bases). The CDR3 consists of 13 residues. V dropped 4 bases and J dropped 2 bases, with 11 bases sitting between them. The germline CDR1 and CDR2 sequences are SQVTM and ANQGSEA. The CDR3 is CSVGGGLNYGYTF. The CDR3 DNA reads as TGCAGCGTTGGGGGGGGCCTGAACTATGGCTACACCTTC. The whole variable domain, remainder taken from reference TRBV29-1 and TRBJ1-2, is SAVISQKPSRDICQRGTSLTIQCQVDSQVTMMFWYRQQPGQSLTLIATANQGSEATYESGFVIDKFPISRPNLTFSTLTVSNMSPEDSSIYLCSVGGGLNYGYTFGSGTRLTVV.

This chain joins TRBV29-1 and TRBJ1-1; weak D call: TRBD1 (6 bases). Germline values: CDR1 SQVTM, CDR2 ANQGSEA. V gave up 8 bases and J gave up 3 bases, with 22 bases separating them. The CDR3 consists of 15 residues. CDR3 sequence (DNA): TGCAGCATCAGGACCGTAGGGGGTAGGGACACTGAAGCTTTCTTT. Its protein is CSIRTVGGRDTEAFF.

The chain couples TRBV12-3 or TRBV12-4 to TRBJ2-1, with D possibly TRBD2 on 5 matching bases. V was trimmed by 5 bases and J by 4 bases, leaving 15 bases between them. This CDR3 contains 15 residues. The CDR3 DNA is TGTGCCAGCAGTCCCCTTATACGGGGTTACAATGAGCAGTTCTTC. As protein: CASSPLIRGYNEQFF.

This clonotype turned up a few times. J is TRBJ2-5 and V is TRBV29-1, with a weak D call TRBD2 (5 bases). V lost 2 bases to trimming and J lost 4 bases, with 14 bases between them. The CDR3 consists of 14 residues. Germline V gives CDR1 SQVTM, CDR2 ANQGSEA. For the CDR3, the DNA is TGCAGCGTTGAATGGGTGGGAGTGGGAGAGACCCAGTACTTC. Translated, it gives CSVEWVGVGETQYF.

This clonotype was counted many times. The chain employs TRBV6-5 and TRBJ2-1; 8 bases line up with TRBD1. This CDR3 spans 17 amino acids. The ends lost 2 bases at V and 6 bases at J; junction bases unmatched: 12. Germline V gene sequence: CDR1 MNHEY, CDR2 SVGAGI. The CDR3 DNA is TGTGCCAGCAGTTACCGCGGACAGGGCCCGGGGCGCAATGAGCAGTTCTTC. Translation gives CASSYRGQGPGRNEQFF.